The clone carrying this TCR beta chain was counted a few times. Its specificity is not known. The V end was cut by 5 bases, the J end by 4 bases, with 14 bases between. Germline assignment: CDR1 MGHRA and CDR2 YSYEKL. This CDR3 region has 14 residues. This entry is derived from a study of T cells in Graves' hyperthyroidism and ophthalmopathy. General study findings and limits: Most expanded thyroid clonotypes above 0.001 recurred in blood.

TCR beta CDR3 regions were amplified from RNA. The HTBI set primed first-round TCR CDR3 RT-PCR. Via MiXCR, TCRdb re-called the multiplex PCR reads, giving one row per CDR3 protein. The data contain about 840,000 distinct CDR3 sequences, approximately 40% of them singletons. The study defined stable Graves' hyperthyroidism as no ophthalmopathy progression within 18 months. Based on clinical symptoms, serum thyroxine and TRAb, thyroid ultrasound and orbital computed tomography, diagnoses were reached. The V gene is TRBV4-1, the J gene TRBJ2-5; possible D gene TRBD2, 6 bases. The sequenced sample consisted of blood. The TCR comes from a man aged 18-30 years with Graves' hyperthyroidism. The chain's CDR3 is CASSLSGRRETQYF. CDR3 nucleotides: TGCGCCAGCAGCTTGAGCGGGCGGCGAGAGACCCAGTACTTC.